This entry lists 6 T cell receptor beta chains sequenced from one sample in a study of blood T cell repertoires in COVID-19. Only in-frame clones appear in the TCRdb table, and some are missing; sequencing was by immunoSEQ multiplex PCR. Of fewer than 250,000 clones listed, around four fifths are singletons. The sample taken for sequencing was peripheral blood. The receptors here all came from a man in his sixties with COVID-19, enrolled during active disease.

The rearrangement links TRBV12-3 or TRBV12-4 to TRBJ1-1; D remains unclear. This CDR3 is built from 13 residues. The V end was cut by 7 bases, the J end by 7 bases, with 16 bases between. In nucleotides, the CDR3 is TGTGCCAGCACTTCAGAACCTTGGAGTGAAGCTTTCTTT. This codes for CASTSEPWSEAFF.

The genes are TRBV11-2 and TRBJ1-2; 12 nucleotides align to TRBD1. CDR3 length equals 15 residues. Per germline, CDR1 SGHAT and CDR2 FQNNGV. Trimming removed 5 bases from V and 3 bases from J; junction bases left unmatched: 4. The CDR3 DNA sequence: TGTGCCAGCAGCGTGGGACAGGGGGCCTACTATGGCTACACCTTC. It encodes CASSVGQGAYYGYTF.

The chain employs TRBV6-6 and TRBJ1-1, with D possibly matching TRBD1 (5 bases). Trimming removed 5 bases from V and 2 bases from J, with 15 bases in between. Looked up from germline, CDR1 is MNHNY and CDR2 is SVGAGI (reference sequence). The CDR3 is 15 amino acids. CDR3 nucleotides: TGTGCCAGCAGTCACGCCCGGGGGGTTAACACTGAAGCTTTCTTT. It yields the protein CASSHARGVNTEAFF.

The chain combines TRBV7-2 with TRBJ1-2, with TRBD1 matching 11 bases. The CDR3 length is 14 residues. Unmatched junction bases numbered 3, after V lost 5 bases and J lost 4 bases. Germline V CDR1 and CDR2: SGHTA, FQGNSA. The CDR3 is CASSRTGGGYGYTF. The CDR3 nucleotides are TGTGCCAGCAGCCGGACAGGGGGCGGCTATGGCTACACCTTC. The full variable domain, its missing parts supplied by reference TRBV7-2 and TRBJ1-2, is GAGVSQSPSNKVTEKGKDVELRCDPISGHTALYWYRQSLGQGLEFLIYFQGNSAPDKSGLPSDRFSAERTGGSVSTLTIQRTQQEDSAVYLCASSRTGGGYGYTFGSGTRLTVV.

The V gene is TRBV27, the J gene TRBJ2-7, with 14 nucleotides matching TRBD2. V dropped 3 bases and J dropped 6; count of bases not matched to a gene: 4. The CDR3 runs 15 residues. CDR1 MNHEY and CDR2 SMNVEV come from the germline V gene (reference sequence). CDR3 sequence (DNA): TGTGCCAGCAGTTTGGGACTAGCGGGAGTCCGCGAGCAGTACTTC. Translation: CASSLGLAGVREQYF.

The chain employs TRBV28 and TRBJ1-4; TRBD1 agrees at 10 bases. CDR1 MDHEN and CDR2 SYDVKM come from the germline V gene. The trim removed 4 bases at V and 7 bases at J, leaving 6 bases unmatched. The CDR3 runs to 15 residues. CDR3 nucleotides: TGTGCCAGCAGTTCCACCGGGACAGGGGTTGAAAAACTGTTTTTT. It codes for CASSSTGTGVEKLFF.